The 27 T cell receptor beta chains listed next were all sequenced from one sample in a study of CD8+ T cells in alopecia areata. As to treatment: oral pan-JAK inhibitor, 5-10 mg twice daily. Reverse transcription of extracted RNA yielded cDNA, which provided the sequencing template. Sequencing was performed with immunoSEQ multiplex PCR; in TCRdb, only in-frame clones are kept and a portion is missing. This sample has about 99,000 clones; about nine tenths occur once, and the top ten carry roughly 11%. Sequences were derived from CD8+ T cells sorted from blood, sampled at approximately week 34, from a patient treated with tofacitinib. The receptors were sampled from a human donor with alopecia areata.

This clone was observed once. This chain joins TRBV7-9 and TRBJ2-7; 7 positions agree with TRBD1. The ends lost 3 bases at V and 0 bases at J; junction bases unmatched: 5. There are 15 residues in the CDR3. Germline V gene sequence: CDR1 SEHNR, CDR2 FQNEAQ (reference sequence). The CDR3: CASSFEGDSSYEQYF. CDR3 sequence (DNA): TGTGCCAGCAGCTTTGAGGGGGACAGCTCCTACGAGCAGTACTTC.

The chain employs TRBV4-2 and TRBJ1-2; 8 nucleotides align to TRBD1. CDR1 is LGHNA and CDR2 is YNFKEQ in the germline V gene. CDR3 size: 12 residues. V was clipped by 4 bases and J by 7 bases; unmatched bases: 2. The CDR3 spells CASSPGGAGYTF. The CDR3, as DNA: TGTGCCAGCAGCCCAGGGGGCGCTGGCTACACCTTC.

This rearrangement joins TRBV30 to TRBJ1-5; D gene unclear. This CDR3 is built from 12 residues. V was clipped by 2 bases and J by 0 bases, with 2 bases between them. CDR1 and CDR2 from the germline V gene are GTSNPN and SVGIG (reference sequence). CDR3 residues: CAWSPSNQPQHF. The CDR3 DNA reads TGTGCCTGGAGTCCTAGCAATCAGCCCCAGCATTTT.

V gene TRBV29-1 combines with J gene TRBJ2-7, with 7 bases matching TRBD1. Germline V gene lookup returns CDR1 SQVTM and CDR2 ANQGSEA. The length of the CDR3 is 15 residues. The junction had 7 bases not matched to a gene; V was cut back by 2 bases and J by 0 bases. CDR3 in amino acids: CSVETGASSSYEQYF. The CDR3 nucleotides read TGCAGCGTTGAAACAGGGGCGTCAAGCTCCTACGAGCAGTACTTC.

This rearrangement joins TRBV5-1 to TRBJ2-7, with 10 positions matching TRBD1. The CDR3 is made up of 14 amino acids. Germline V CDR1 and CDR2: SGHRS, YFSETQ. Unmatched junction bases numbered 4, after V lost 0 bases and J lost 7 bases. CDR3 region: CASSLGQGAPEQYF. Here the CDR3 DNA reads TGCGCCAGCAGCTTGGGACAGGGGGCTCCTGAGCAGTACTTC.

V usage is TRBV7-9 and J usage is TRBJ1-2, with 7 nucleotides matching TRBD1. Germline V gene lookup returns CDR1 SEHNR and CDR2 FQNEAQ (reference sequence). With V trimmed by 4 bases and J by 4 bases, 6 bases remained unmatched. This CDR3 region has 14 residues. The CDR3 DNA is TGTGCCAGCAGCTCCTGGGACAGACCCTATGGCTACACCTTC. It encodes CASSSWDRPYGYTF.

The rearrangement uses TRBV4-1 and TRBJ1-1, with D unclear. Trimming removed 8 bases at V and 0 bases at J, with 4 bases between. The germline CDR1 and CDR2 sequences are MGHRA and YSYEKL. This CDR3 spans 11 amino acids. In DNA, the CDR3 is TGCGCCAGCCGGATGAACACTGAAGCTTTCTTT. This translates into CASRMNTEAFF.

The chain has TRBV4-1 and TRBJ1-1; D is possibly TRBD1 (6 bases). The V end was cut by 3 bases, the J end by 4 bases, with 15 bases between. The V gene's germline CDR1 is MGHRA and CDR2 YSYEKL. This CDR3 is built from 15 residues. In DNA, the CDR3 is TGCGCCAGCAGCCATCCACAGGGATTGATCACTGAAGCTTTCTTT. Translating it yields CASSHPQGLITEAFF.

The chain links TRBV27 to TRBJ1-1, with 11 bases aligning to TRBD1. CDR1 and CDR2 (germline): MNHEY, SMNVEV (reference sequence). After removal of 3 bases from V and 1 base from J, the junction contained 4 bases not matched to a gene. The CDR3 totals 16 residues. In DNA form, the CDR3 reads TGTGCCAGCAGTTTGGGACAGGGGGTTCCGAACACTGAAGCTTTCTTT. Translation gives CASSLGQGVPNTEAFF.

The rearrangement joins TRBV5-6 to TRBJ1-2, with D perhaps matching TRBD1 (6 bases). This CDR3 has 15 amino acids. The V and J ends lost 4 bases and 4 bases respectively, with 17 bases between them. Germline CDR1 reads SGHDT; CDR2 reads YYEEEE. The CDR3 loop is CASSPRTDGIYGYTF. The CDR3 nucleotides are TGTGCCAGCAGCCCCCGGACAGACGGAATCTATGGCTACACCTTC. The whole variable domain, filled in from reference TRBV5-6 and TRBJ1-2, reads DAGVTQSPTHLIKTRGQQVTLRCSPKSGHDTVSWYQQALGQGPQFIFQYYEEEERQRGNFPDRFSGHQFPNYSSELNVNALLLGDSALYLCASSPRTDGIYGYTFGSGTRLTVV.

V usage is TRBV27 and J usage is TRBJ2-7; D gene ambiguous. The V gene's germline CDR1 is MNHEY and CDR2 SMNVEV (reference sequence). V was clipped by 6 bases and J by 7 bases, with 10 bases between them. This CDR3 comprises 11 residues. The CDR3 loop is CASSRGTEQYF. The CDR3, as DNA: TGTGCCAGCAGCCGAGGTACAGAGCAGTACTTC.

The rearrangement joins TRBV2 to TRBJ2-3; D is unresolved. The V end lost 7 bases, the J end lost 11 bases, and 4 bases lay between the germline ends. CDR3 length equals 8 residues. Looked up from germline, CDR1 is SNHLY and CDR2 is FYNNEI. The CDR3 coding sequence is TGTGCCAGCAAGGGGCAGTATTTT. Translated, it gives CASKGQYF.

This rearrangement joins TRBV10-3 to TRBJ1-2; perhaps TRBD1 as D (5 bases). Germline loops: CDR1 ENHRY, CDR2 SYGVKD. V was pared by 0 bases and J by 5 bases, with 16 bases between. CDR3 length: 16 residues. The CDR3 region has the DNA TGTGCCATCAGTGAGTCCGTCGGTACAGGAGTGTATGGCTACACCTTC. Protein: CAISESVGTGVYGYTF.

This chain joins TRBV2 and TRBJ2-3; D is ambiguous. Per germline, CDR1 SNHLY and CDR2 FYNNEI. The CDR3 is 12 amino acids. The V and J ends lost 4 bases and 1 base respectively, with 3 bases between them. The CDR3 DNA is TGTGCCAGCAGTGGAGGCACAGATACGCAGTATTTT. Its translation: CASSGGTDTQYF.

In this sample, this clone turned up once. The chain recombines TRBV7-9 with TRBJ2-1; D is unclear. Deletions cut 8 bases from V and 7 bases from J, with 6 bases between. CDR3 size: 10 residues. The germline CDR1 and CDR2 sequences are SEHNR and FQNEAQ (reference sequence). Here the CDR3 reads CASGINEQFF. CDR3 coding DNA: TGTGCCAGCGGGATAAATGAGCAGTTCTTC. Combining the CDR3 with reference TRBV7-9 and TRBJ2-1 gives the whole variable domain DTGVSQNPRHKITKRGQNVTFRCDPISEHNRLYWYRQTLGQGPEFLTYFQNEAQLEKSRLLSDRFSAERPKGSFSTLEIQRTEQGDSAMYLCASGINEQFFGPGTRLTVL.

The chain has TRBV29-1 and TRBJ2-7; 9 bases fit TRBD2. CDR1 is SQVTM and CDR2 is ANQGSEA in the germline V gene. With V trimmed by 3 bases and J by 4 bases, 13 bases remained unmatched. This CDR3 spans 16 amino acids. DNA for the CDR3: TGCAGCGTTGAGGGGCTAGCGGGGCTTGTAAGATACGAGCAGTACTTC. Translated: CSVEGLAGLVRYEQYF.

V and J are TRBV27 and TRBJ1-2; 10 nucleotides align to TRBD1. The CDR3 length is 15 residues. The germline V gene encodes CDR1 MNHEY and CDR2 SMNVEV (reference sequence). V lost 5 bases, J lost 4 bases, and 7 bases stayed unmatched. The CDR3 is CASSRGQGRSYGYTF. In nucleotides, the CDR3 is TGTGCCAGCAGTCGGGGACAGGGGCGAAGCTATGGCTACACCTTC.

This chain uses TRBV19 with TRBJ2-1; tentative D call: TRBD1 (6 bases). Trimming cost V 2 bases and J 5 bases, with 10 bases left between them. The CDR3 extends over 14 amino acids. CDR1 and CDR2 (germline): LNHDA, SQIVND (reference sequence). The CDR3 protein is CASSISRGDNEQFF. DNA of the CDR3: TGTGCCAGTAGTATATCCAGGGGCGACAATGAGCAGTTCTTC.

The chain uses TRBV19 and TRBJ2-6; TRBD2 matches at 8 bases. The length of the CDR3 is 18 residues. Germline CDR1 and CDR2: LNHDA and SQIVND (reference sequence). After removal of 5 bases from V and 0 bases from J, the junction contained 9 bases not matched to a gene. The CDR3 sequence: CASSPLSGDFSGANVLTF. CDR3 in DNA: TGTGCCAGTAGTCCACTTAGCGGGGATTTCTCTGGGGCCAACGTCCTGACTTTC.

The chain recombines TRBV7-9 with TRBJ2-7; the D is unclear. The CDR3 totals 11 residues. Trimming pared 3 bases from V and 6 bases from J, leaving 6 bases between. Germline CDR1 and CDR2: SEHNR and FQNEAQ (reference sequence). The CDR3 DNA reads TGTGCCAGCAGCTTCTCCCGCGAGCAGTACTTC. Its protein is CASSFSREQYF.

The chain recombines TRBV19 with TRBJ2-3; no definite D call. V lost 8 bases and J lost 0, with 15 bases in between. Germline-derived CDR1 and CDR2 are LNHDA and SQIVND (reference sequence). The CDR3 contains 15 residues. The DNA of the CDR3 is TGTGCCAGTTACCGAGGTGGCTCAAGCACAGATACGCAGTATTTT. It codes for CASYRGGSSTDTQYF.

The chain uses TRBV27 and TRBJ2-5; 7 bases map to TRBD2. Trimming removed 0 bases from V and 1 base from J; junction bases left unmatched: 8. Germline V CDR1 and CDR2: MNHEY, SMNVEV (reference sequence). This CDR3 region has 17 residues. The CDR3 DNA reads TGTGCCAGCAGTTTATCGGGAGGGGTCGCCCCCCAAGAGACCCAGTACTTC. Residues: CASSLSGGVAPQETQYF.

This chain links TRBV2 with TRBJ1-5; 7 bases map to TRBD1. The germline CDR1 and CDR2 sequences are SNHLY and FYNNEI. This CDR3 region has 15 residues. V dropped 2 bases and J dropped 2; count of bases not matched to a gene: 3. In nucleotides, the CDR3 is TGTGCCAGCAGTGAAAGGACAGGAGGCAATCAGCCCCAGCATTTT. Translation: CASSERTGGNQPQHF.

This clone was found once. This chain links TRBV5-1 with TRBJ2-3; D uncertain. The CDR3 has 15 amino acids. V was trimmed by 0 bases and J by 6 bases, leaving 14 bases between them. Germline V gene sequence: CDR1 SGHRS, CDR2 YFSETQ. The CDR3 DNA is TGCGCCAGCAGCTTGGATGGCAGCCTGTCGGATACGCAGTATTTT. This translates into CASSLDGSLSDTQYF.

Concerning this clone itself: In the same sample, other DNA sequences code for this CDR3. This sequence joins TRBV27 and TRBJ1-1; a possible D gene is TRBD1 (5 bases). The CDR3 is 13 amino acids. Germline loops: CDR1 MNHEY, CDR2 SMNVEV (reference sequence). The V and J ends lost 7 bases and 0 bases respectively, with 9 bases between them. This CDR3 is CASKDNLNTEAFF. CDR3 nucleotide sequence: TGTGCCAGCAAGGACAACCTGAACACTGAAGCTTTCTTT.

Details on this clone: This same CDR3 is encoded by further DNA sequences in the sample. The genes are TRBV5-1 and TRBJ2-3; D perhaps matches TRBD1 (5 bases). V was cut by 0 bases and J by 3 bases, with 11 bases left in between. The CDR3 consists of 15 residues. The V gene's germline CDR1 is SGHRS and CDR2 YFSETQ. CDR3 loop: CASSLAQGRTDTQYF. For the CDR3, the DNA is TGCGCCAGCAGCTTGGCCCAGGGCCGGACAGATACGCAGTATTTT.

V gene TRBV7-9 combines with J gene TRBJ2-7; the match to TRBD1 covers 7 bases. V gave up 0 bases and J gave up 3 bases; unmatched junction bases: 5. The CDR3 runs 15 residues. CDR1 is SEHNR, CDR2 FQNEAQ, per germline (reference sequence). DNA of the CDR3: TGTGCCAGCAGCTTAGCCCAGGGGGTATTCTACGAGCAGTACTTC. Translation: CASSLAQGVFYEQYF.